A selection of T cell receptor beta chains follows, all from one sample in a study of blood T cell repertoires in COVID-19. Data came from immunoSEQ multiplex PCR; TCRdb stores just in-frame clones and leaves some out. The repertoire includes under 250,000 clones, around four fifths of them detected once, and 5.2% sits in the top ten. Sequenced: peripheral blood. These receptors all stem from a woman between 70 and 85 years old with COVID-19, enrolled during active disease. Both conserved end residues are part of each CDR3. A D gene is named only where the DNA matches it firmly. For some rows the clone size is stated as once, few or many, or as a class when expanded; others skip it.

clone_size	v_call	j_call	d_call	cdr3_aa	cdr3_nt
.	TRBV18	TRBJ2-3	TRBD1	CASSPGQGKGTDTQYF	TGTGCCAGCTCACCCGGACAGGGAAAGGGTACAGATACGCAGTATTTT
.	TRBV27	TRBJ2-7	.	CASSFQQGNEQYF	TGTGCCAGCAGTTTCCAACAGGGTAACGAGCAGTACTTC
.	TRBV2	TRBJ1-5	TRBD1	CASSRQGYQPQHF	TGTGCCAGCAGTCGACAGGGTTACCAGCCCCAGCATTTT
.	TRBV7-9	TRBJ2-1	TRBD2	CASRLSGRDNEQFF	TGTGCCAGCAGGCTTAGCGGGAGGGACAATGAGCAGTTCTTC
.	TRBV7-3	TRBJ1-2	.	CASSLNPEGYGYTF	TGTGCCAGCAGCCTAAATCCCGAGGGTTATGGCTACACCTTC
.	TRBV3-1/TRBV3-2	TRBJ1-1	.	CASSQRGGGKGTEAFF	TGTGCCAGCAGCCAACGGGGCGGGGGCAAAGGCACTGAAGCTTTCTTT
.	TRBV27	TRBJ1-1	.	CASSISDGLFTEAFF	TGTGCCAGCAGTATCTCGGACGGACTTTTCACTGAAGCTTTCTTT
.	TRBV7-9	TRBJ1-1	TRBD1	CASSLEDRVGMNTEAFF	TGTGCCAGCAGCTTAGAGGACAGGGTAGGGATGAACACTGAAGCTTTCTTT
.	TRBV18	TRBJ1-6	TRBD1	CASSPSTGGDSSPLHF	TGTGCCAGCTCACCATCGACAGGGGGTGACAGTTCACCCCTCCACTTT
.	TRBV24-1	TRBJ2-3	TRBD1	CATRPGTASSRMYF	TGTGCCACCAGACCCGGGACAGCATCCTCCCGGATGTATTTT
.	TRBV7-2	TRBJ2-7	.	CASSFYPSRSSYEQYF	TGTGCCAGCAGCTTTTATCCTAGCAGGAGCTCCTACGAGCAGTACTTC
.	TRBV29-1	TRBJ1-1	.	CSADPTGNTEAFF	TGCAGCGCCGACCCGACAGGGAACACTGAAGCTTTCTTT
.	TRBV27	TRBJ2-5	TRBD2	CASSLRVASGRLGETQYF	TGTGCCAGCAGTTTAAGGGTCGCTAGCGGGAGGCTAGGAGAGACCCAGTACTTC
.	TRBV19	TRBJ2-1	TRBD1	CASRTRSGTGYNEQFF	TGTGCCAGTAGGACACGTTCCGGGACAGGGTACAATGAGCAGTTCTTC
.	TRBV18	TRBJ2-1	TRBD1	CASSLPGQGADEQFF	TGTGCCAGCTCACTACCGGGACAGGGGGCAGATGAGCAGTTCTTC
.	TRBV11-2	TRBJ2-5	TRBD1	CASSFGTAQETQYF	TGTGCCAGCAGCTTCGGGACAGCCCAAGAGACCCAGTACTTC
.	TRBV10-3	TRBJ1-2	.	CAIREDILYGYTF	TGTGCCATCAGGGAAGACATTTTATATGGCTACACCTTC
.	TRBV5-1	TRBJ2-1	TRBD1	CASSPNPTGSSEQFF	TGCGCCAGCAGCCCGAACCCGACAGGGTCTAGTGAGCAGTTCTTC
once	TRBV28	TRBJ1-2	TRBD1	CASRPPTDRLRGGYTF	TGTGCCAGCAGGCCGCCCACGGACAGGCTGAGAGGTGGCTACACCTTC
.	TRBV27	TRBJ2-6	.	CASSGSGANVLTF	TGTGCCAGTTCAGGGTCTGGGGCCAACGTCCTGACTTTC
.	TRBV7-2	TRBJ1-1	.	CASSLILRDFTEAFF	TGTGCCAGCAGCTTGATACTCCGGGATTTCACTGAAGCTTTCTTT
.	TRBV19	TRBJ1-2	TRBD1	CASSIPGTGLIYGYTF	TGTGCCAGTAGTATTCCGGGGACAGGGTTAATATATGGCTACACCTTC
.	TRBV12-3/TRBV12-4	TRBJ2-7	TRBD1	CASSLGQGSWQYF	TGTGCCAGCAGTCTTGGACAGGGATCCTGGCAGTACTTC
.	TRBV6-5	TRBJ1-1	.	CASSPDSPINTEAFF	TGTGCCAGCAGTCCGGACAGCCCGATTAACACTGAAGCTTTCTTT
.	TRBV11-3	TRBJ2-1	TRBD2	CASSSSGSLSEQFF	TGTGCCAGCAGCAGTAGCGGGAGTCTGAGTGAGCAGTTCTTC
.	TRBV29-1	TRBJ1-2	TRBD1	CSVTPGQGNYGYTF	TGCAGCGTGACACCGGGACAGGGAAACTATGGCTACACCTTC
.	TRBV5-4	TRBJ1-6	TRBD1	CASSRQQTGVIRSPLHF	TGTGCCAGCAGCCGGCAACAGACAGGGGTAATCCGTTCACCCCTCCACTTT
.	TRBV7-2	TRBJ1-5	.	CASSPGQPGAQAQHF	TGTGCCAGCAGCCCTGGACAGCCGGGTGCGCAGGCCCAGCATTTT
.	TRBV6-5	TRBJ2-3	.	CASSLSVDTDTQYF	TGTGCCAGCAGTTTATCGGTCGACACAGATACGCAGTATTTT
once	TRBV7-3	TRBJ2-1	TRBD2	CASSLLAGSVNEQFF	TGTGCCAGCAGCTTATTAGCGGGAAGCGTCAATGAGCAGTTCTTC
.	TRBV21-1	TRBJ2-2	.	CASSPRGATSGRANTGELFF	TGTGCCAGCAGCCCTCGAGGCGCGACTAGCGGGCGCGCGAACACCGGGGAGCTGTTTTTT
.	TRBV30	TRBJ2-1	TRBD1	CAWSQTGNYNEQFF	TGTGCCTGGAGCCAGACAGGGAATTACAATGAGCAGTTCTTC
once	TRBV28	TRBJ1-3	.	CASTDSMAGNTIYF	TGTGCCAGCACGGACAGTATGGCTGGAAACACCATATATTTT
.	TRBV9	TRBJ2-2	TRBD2	CASSVVGSSGMGTGELFF	TGTGCCAGCAGCGTAGTGGGATCTAGCGGGATGGGCACCGGGGAGCTGTTTTTT
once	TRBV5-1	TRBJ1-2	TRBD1	CASSPGGTGDPYGYTF	TGCGCCAGCAGCCCCGGAGGGACAGGGGACCCCTATGGCTACACCTTC
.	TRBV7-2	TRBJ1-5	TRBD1	CASSARQGLGNQPQHF	TGTGCCAGCAGCGCGAGACAGGGCCTGGGGAATCAGCCCCAGCATTTT
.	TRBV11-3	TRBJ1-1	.	CASSFQVDTEAFF	TGTGCCAGCAGCTTCCAGGTAGACACTGAAGCTTTCTTT
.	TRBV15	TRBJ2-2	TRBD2	CATSSPDGRRAGGPWELFF	TGTGCCACCAGCAGCCCGGACGGCAGAAGGGCGGGAGGGCCGTGGGAGCTGTTTTTT
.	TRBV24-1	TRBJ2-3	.	CATSVSDTQYF	TGTGCCACCAGTGTCTCAGATACGCAGTATTTT
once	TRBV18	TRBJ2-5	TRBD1	CASSPGTGSLQETQYF	TGTGCCAGCTCACCAGGGACAGGGAGTCTCCAAGAGACCCAGTACTTC
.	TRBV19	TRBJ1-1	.	CASSIVAGEGTEAFF	TGTGCCAGTAGTATCGTGGCAGGGGAGGGCACTGAAGCTTTCTTT
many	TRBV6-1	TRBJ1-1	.	CASSELTGNTEAFF	TGTGCCAGCAGTGAATTGACAGGGAACACTGAAGCTTTCTTT
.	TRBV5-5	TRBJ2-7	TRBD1	CASSLGDRAPYEQYF	TGTGCCAGCAGCTTGGGGGACAGGGCCCCCTACGAGCAGTACTTC
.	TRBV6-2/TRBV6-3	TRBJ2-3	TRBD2	CASSYRASGTSTDTQYF	TGTGCCAGCAGTTACAGGGCTAGCGGGACAAGCACAGATACGCAGTATTTT
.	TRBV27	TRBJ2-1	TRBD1	CASSLMDRGFNEQFF	TGTGCCAGCAGTTTAATGGACAGGGGGTTCAATGAGCAGTTCTTC
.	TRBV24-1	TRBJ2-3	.	CATSDSAPSQDRPDTQYF	TGTGCCACCAGTGATTCCGCCCCCTCCCAAGACAGACCAGATACGCAGTATTTT
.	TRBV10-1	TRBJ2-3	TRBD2	CASSKGQRGTDTQYF	TGCGCCAGCAGCAAGGGCCAGCGGGGGACAGATACGCAGTATTTT
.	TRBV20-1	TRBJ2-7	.	CSASNNNEQYF	TGCAGTGCTAGTAACAATAACGAGCAGTACTTC
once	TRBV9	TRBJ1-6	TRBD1	CASSAGTGGLNSPLHF	TGTGCCAGCAGCGCCGGGACAGGGGGCCTTAATTCACCCCTCCACTTT
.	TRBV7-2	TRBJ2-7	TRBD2	CASSHSGSAAYEQYF	TGTGCCAGCAGTCATAGCGGGAGTGCAGCCTACGAGCAGTACTTC
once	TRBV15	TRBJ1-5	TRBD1	CATSRDRQGRGQPQHF	TGTGCCACCAGCAGAGATAGACAGGGACGGGGTCAGCCCCAGCATTTT
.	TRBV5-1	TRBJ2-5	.	CASSLGADFQETQYF	TGCGCCAGCAGCTTGGGGGCGGACTTCCAAGAGACCCAGTACTTC
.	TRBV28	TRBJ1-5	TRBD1	CASSWTGNNQPQHF	TGTGCCAGCAGTTGGACAGGGAACAATCAGCCCCAGCATTTT
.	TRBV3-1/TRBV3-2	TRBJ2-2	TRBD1	CASRQGSSTGELFF	TGTGCCAGCAGACAGGGGAGTAGCACCGGGGAGCTGTTTTTT
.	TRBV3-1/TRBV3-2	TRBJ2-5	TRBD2	CASSQDRGGRETQYF	TGTGCCAGCAGCCAAGATAGGGGAGGGCGAGAGACCCAGTACTTC
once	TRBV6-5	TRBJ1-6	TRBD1	CASSYESGGLSPLHF	TGTGCCAGCAGTTACGAGTCAGGGGGCTTATCACCCCTCCACTTT
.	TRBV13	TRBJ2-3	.	CASSLVSRLTVSSTQYF	TGTGCCAGCAGCTTGGTGTCGCGGCTGACGGTATCTAGTACGCAGTATTTT